This TCR beta chain was documented in a study of CXCR3-negative and CXCR3-positive naive CD8 T cells. At the level of the study: Roughly 135 million TRB reads were obtained overall (about 1.5 +/- 0.3 million per library). Study-level points and caveats: When CXCR3-positive naive cells were set against CXCR3-negative naive cells, the former had more hydrophobic TRB CDR3s. Similar TRBV-TRBJ usage characterized naive CXCR3-negative and CXCR3-positive cells; memory cells differed.

The libraries of TRB cDNA were prepared using 5' RACE with UMI labels. TCRdb re-called the 5' RACE reads, yielding one record per CDR3 amino acid sequence without DNA. The sample's table shows 150,000 to 170,000 distinct CDR3 sequences. Germline assignment: CDR1 LNHDA and CDR2 SQIVND (reference sequence). The CDR3 spans 14 residues. As regards this clonotype: Its target is unknown.

The chain is built from TRBV19 and TRBJ1-5; absent DNA, TCRdb's TRBD1 call cannot be checked. Sequenced: naive CXCR3+ CD8+ T cells from blood. Subset here: CD45RO-CCR7+CD27+CD95- naive CD8+ T cells expressing CXCR3 (TNR3+). The TCR originated in a human donor in good health. Some clones in this sample may be carry-over from other donors' samples. CDR3 in amino acids: CASSLGTAFQPQHF.